This section outlines one TCR beta chain sequence together with its context. The entry originates in a study of blood T cell repertoires in COVID-19. The repertoire was sequenced with immunoSEQ multiplex PCR; TCRdb's copy has only in-frame clones and lacks some. The sample carries fewer than 250,000 clones, less than 80% recorded once. V was shortened by 1 base and J by 2 bases, with 14 bases between the two germline ends. The CDR3 has 16 amino acids. The germline V gene has CDR1 LGHNA and CDR2 YSLEER. Sequences were obtained from peripheral blood. The clonotype comes from a woman between 45 and 60 years old with acute or convalescent COVID-19. This chain joins TRBV4-3 and TRBJ1-2, with D possibly matching TRBD1 (6 bases). CDR3 coding DNA: TGCGCCAGCAGCCAAGCTTGGGGGGGCTGGAACTATGGCTACACCTTC. Residues: CASSQAWGGWNYGYTF.